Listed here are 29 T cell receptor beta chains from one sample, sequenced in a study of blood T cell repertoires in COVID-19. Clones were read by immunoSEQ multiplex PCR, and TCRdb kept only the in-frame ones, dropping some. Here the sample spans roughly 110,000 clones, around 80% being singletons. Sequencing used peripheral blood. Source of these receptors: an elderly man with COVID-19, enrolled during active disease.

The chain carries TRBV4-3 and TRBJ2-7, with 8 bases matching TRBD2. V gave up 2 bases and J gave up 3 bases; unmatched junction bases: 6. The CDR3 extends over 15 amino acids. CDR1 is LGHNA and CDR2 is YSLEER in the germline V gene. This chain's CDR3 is CASSQLSGKDYEQYF. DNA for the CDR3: TGCGCCAGCAGCCAACTTAGCGGGAAGGACTACGAGCAGTACTTC.

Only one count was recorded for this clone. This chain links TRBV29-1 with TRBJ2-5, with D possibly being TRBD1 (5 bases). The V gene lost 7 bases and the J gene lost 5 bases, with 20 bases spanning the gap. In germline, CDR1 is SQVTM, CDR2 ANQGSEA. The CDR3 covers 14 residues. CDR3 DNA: TGCAGCGCCGAAGGGGATTATAGATGGGAGACCCAGTACTTC. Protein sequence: CSAEGDYRWETQYF.

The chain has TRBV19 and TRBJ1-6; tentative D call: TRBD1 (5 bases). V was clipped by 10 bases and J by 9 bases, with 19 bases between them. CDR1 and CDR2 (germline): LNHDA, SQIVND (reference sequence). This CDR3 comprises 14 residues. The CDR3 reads CATQWGNGVSPLHF. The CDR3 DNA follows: TGTGCCACCCAGTGGGGCAACGGTGTTTCACCCCTCCACTTT.

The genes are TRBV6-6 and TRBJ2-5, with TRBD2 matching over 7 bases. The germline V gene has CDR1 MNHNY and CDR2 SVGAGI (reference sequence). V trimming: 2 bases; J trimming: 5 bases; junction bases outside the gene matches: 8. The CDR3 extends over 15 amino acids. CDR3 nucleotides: TGTGCCAGCAGTTACGAGGGAGGGCGTAGGGAGACCCAGTACTTC. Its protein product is CASSYEGGRRETQYF.

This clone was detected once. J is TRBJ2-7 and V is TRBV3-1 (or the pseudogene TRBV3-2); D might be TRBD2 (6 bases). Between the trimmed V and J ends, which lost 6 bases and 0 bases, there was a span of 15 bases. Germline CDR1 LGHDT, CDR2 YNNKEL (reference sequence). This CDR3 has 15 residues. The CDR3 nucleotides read TGTGCCAGCAGTCCAAGCAGCGGGCCCTCCTACGAGCAGTACTTC. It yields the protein CASSPSSGPSYEQYF.

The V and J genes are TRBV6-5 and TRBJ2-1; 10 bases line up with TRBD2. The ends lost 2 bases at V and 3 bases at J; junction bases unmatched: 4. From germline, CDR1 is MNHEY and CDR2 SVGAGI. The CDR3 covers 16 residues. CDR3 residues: CASSYDGLADYNEQFF. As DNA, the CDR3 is TGTGCCAGCAGTTACGATGGACTAGCGGACTACAATGAGCAGTTCTTC.

CDR3 sequence: CASSQYSYEQYF. The CDR3 coding sequence is TGTGCCAGCAGCCAATACAGCTACGAGCAGTACTTC. The V gene is TRBV3-1 (or the pseudogene TRBV3-2), the J gene TRBJ2-7; D unclear. There are 12 residues in the CDR3. Germline V CDR1 and CDR2: LGHDT, YNNKEL (reference sequence). V was clipped by 2 bases and J by 3 bases, with 5 bases between them.

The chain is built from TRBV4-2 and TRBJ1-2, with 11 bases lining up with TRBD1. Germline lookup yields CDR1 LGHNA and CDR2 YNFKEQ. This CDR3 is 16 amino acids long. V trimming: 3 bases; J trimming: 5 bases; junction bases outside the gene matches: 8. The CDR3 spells CASSQQPGQGAYGYTF. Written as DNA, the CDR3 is TGTGCCAGCAGCCAGCAACCCGGACAGGGGGCGTATGGCTACACCTTC.

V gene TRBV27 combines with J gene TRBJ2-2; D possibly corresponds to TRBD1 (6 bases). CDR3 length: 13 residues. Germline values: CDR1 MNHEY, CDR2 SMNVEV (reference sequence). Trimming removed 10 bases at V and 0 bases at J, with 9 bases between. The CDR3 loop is CANRDTNTGELFF. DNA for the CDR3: TGTGCCAACCGGGACACGAACACCGGGGAGCTGTTTTTT.

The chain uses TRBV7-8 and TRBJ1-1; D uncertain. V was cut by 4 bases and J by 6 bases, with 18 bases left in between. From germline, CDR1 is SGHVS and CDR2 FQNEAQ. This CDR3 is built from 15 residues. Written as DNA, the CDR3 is TGTGCCAGCAGCTCCCAACCAGAGGGTCACCCTGAAGCTTTCTTT. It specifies CASSSQPEGHPEAFF.

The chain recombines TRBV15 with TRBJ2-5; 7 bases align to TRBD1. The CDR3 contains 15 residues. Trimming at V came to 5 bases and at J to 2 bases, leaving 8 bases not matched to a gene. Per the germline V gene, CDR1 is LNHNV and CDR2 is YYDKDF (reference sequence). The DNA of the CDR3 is TGTGCCACCAGCGGGCAGGGGGTATCTCAAGAGACCCAGTACTTC. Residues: CATSGQGVSQETQYF.

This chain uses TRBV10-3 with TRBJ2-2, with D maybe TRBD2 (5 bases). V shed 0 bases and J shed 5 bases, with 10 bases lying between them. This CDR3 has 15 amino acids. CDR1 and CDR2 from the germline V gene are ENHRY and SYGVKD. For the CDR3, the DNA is TGTGCCATCAGTGAGTCAGGCAGGACTACCGGGGAGCTGTTTTTT. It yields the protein CAISESGRTTGELFF.

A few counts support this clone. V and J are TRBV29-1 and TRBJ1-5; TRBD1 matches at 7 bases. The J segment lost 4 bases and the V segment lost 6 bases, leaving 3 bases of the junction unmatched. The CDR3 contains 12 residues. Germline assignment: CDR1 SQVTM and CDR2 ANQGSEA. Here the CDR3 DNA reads TGCAGCGTGCTGACAGGGAATCAGCCCCAGCATTTT. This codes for CSVLTGNQPQHF.

CDR3 loop: CASSPRARQETQYF. CDR3 DNA: TGTGCCAGCAGTCCCCGCGCGCGGCAGGAGACCCAGTACTTC. The chain combines TRBV28 with TRBJ2-5, with D uncertain. CDR3 length: 14 amino acids. Trimming took off 5 bases at V and 5 bases at J, with 15 bases between the two ends. Per germline, CDR1 MDHEN and CDR2 SYDVKM.

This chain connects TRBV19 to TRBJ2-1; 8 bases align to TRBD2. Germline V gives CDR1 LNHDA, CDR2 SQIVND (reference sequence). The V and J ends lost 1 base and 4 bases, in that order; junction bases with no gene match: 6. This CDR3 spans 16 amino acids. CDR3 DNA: TGTGCCAGTAGTATAGCCAGGGCGGGGGGATACAATGAGCAGTTCTTC. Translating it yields CASSIARAGGYNEQFF.

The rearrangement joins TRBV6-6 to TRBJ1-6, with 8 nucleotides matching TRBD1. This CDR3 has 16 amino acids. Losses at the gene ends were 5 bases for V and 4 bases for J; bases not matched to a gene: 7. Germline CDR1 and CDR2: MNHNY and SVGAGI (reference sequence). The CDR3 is CASSRGTGQYNSPLHF. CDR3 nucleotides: TGTGCCAGCAGTCGAGGGACAGGCCAGTATAATTCACCCCTCCACTTT.

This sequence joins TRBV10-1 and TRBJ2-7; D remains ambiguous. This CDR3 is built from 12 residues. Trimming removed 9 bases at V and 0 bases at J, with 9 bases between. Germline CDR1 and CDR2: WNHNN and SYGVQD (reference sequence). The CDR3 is CARKTDSYEQYF. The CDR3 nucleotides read TGCGCCAGGAAGACTGACTCCTACGAGCAGTACTTC.

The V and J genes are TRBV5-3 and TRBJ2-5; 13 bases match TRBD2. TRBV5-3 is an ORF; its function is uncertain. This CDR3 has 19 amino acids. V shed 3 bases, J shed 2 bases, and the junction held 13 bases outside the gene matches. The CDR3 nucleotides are TGTGCCAGAAGCTCCCCCCGGAAACTAGCGGGAGGGTGTCAAGAGACCCAGTACTTC. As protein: CARSSPRKLAGGCQETQYF.

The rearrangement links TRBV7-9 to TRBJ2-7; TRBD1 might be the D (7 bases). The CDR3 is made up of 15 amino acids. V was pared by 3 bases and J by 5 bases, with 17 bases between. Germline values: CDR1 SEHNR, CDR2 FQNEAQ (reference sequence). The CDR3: CASSLEGGRGHEQYF. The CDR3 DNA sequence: TGTGCCAGCAGCTTGGAAGGGGGCCGGGGGCACGAGCAGTACTTC.

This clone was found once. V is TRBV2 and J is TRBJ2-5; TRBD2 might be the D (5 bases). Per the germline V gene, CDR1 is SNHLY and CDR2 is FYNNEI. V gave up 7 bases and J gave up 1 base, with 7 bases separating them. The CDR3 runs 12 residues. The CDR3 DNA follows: TGTGCCAGCAAGGAGGTCCAAGAGACCCAGTACTTC. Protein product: CASKEVQETQYF. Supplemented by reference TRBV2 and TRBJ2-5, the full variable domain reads EPEVTQTPSHQVTQMGQEVILRCVPISNHLYFYWYRQILGQKVEFLVSFYNNEISEKSEIFDDQFSVERPDGSNFTLKIRSTKLEDSAMYFCASKEVQETQYFGPGTRLLVL.

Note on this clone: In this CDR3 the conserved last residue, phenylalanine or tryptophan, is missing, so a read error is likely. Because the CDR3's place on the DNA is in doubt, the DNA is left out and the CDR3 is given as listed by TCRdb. The CDR3 here is CASSKETARDSSY. The rearrangement uses TRBV21-1 and TRBJ1-1; TRBD1 is taken as the D call from the table, unchecked against the DNA. TRBV21-1 is shown as a pseudogene. The length of the CDR3 is 13 amino acids, counting both ends.

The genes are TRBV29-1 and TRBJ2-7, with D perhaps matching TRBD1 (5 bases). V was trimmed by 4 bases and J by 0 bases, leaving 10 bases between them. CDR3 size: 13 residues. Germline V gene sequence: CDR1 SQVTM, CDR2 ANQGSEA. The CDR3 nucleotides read TGCAGCGTTGTGCAGGGCGTCTCCTACGAGCAGTACTTC. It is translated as CSVVQGVSYEQYF.

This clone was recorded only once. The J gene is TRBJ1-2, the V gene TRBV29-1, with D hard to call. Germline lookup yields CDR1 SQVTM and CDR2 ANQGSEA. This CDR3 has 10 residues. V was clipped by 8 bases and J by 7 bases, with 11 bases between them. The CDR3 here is CSSLEGGYTF. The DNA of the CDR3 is TGCAGCTCCTTGGAGGGTGGCTACACCTTC.

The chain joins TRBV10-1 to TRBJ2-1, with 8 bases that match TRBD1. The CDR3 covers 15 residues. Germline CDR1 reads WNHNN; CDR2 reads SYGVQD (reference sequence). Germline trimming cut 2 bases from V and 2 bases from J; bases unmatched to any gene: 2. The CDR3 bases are TGCGCCAGCAGTGAGGGGACAGGTACCTACAATGAGCAGTTCTTC. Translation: CASSEGTGTYNEQFF.

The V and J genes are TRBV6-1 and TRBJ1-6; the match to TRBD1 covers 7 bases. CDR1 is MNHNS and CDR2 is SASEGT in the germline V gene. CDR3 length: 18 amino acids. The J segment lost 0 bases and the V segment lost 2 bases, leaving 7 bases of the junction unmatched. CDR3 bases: TGTGCCAGCAGTGAACGGGGACAGATGAGCTCCTATAATTCACCCCTCCACTTT. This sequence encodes CASSERGQMSSYNSPLHF.

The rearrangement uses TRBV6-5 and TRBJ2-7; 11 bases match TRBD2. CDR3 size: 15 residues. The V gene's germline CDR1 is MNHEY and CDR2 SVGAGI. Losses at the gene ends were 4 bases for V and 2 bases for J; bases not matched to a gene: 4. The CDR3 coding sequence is TGTGCCAGCAGTTTGGGGACTAGCGGCGCCTACGAGCAGTACTTC. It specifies CASSLGTSGAYEQYF.

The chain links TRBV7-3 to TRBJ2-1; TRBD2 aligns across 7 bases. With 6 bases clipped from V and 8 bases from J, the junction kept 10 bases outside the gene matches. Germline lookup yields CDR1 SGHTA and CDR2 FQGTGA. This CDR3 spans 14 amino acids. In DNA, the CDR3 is TGTGCCAGCAGTAAAAACGGGAGGATAGATGAGCAGTTCTTC. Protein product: CASSKNGRIDEQFF. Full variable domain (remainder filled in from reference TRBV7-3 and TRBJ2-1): GAGVSQTPSNKVTEKGKYVELRCDPISGHTALYWYRQSLGQGPEFLIYFQGTGAADDSGLPNDRFFAVRPEGSVSTLKIQRTERGDSAVYLCASSKNGRIDEQFFGPGTRLTVL.

This CDR3 is CASSPGGAHNEQFF. For the CDR3, the DNA is TGTGCCAGCAGCCCTGGCGGGGCACACAATGAGCAGTTCTTC. The chain joins TRBV25-1 to TRBJ2-1, with a tentative D call TRBD2 (6 bases). The V end was cut by 6 bases, the J end by 5 bases, with 14 bases between. The CDR3 is 14 residues long. Germline lookup yields CDR1 MGHDK and CDR2 SYGVNS.

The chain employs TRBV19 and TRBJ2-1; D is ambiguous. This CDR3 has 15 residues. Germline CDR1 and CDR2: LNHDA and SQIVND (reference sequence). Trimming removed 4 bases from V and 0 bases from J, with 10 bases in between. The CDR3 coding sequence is TGTGCCAGTAGTAGAACCGGGTACTCCTACAATGAGCAGTTCTTC. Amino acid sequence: CASSRTGYSYNEQFF.